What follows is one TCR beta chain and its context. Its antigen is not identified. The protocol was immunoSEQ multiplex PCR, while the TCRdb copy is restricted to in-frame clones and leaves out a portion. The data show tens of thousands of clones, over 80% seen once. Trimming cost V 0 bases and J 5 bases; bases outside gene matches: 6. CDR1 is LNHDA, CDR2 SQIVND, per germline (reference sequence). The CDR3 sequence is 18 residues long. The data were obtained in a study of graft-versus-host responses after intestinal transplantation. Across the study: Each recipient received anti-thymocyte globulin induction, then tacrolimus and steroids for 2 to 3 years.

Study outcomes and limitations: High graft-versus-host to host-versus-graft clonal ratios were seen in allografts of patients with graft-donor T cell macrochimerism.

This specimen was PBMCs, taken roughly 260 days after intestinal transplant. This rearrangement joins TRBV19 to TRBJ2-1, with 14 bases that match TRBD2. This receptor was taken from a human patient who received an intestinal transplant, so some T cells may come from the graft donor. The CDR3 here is CASSIDGTSGSLDNEQFF. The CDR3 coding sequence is TGTGCCAGTAGTATAGATGGGACTAGCGGGAGCCTGGACAATGAGCAGTTCTTC.